Shown below are 30 T cell receptor beta chains from a single sample sequenced in a study of cytomegalovirus exposure and HLA in healthy donors. The PCR used 60 Vbeta and 13 Jbeta primers. Measured with immunoSEQ multiplex PCR; TCRdb has only the in-frame clones, and not every one. The table lists 120,000 or so clones, roughly 74% of them singletons. The specimen sequenced was PBMCs. The receptor set was obtained from a woman between 45 and 60 years old in good health and CMV-seropositive.

The sample holds a few counts of this clone. CDR3 protein: CSVWEETQYF. The CDR3 DNA reads TGCAGCGTGTGGGAGGAGACCCAGTACTTC. The chain employs TRBV29-1 and TRBJ2-5; a weak D match, TRBD2 (5 bases). V lost 6 bases and J 5 bases, leaving 7 bases between the germline ends. This CDR3 comprises 10 residues. Looked up from germline, CDR1 is SQVTM and CDR2 is ANQGSEA.

The rearrangement joins TRBV6-5 to TRBJ2-5, with D unclear. CDR1 is MNHEY and CDR2 is SVGAGI in the germline V gene. The CDR3 spans 11 residues. The V gene lost 6 bases and the J gene lost 5 bases, with 7 bases spanning the gap. The CDR3 loop is CASSPVETQYF. CDR3 nucleotide sequence: TGTGCCAGCAGCCCGGTGGAGACCCAGTACTTC.

The chain links TRBV18 to TRBJ1-5; TRBD1 matches 10 bases. Trimming took 6 bases from V and 7 from J; bases not matched to a gene: 6. Germline V gene lookup returns CDR1 KGHSH and CDR2 LQKENI. CDR3 length: 14 amino acids. CDR3 loop: CASSLDRGGQPQHF. DNA of the CDR3: TGTGCCAGCTCGTTGGACAGGGGGGGACAGCCCCAGCATTTT.

V and J are TRBV5-6 and TRBJ2-1, with 8 bases that match TRBD1. This CDR3 contains 14 residues. Germline loops: CDR1 SGHDT, CDR2 YYEEEE. V lost 0 bases and J lost 12; bases outside the gene matches: 8. CDR3 DNA sequence: TGTGCCAGCAGCTTGGGAGGACAGGGATTACGGCAGTTCTTC. Translated: CASSLGGQGLRQFF.

This clone was counted a single time. V is TRBV2 and J is TRBJ1-6; the match to TRBD1 covers 7 bases. The germline V gene has CDR1 SNHLY and CDR2 FYNNEI. This CDR3 has 16 residues. The junction had 13 bases not matched to a gene; V was cut back by 6 bases and J by 8 bases. The CDR3 region is CASRGPRGLGDSPLHF. The CDR3, as DNA: TGTGCCAGCAGAGGACCTAGGGGGCTCGGGGATTCACCCCTCCACTTT.

The rearrangement joins TRBV2 to TRBJ1-1; a weak D match, TRBD1 (6 bases). V lost 6 bases and J lost 8, with 16 bases in between. From germline, CDR1 is SNHLY and CDR2 FYNNEI. The CDR3 extends over 13 amino acids. The CDR3 protein is CASRPRQASEAFF. The CDR3 DNA reads TGTGCCAGCAGACCGAGACAGGCAAGCGAAGCTTTCTTT.

The chain uses TRBV19 and TRBJ1-4; a weak D match, TRBD1 (5 bases). Germline CDR1 reads LNHDA; CDR2 reads SQIVND (reference sequence). V was cut by 6 bases and J by 2 bases, with 10 bases left in between. The CDR3 sequence is 14 residues long. This chain's CDR3 is CASSRGGTNEKLFF. The DNA of the CDR3 is TGTGCCAGTAGCCGCGGGGGGACTAATGAAAAACTGTTTTTT.

This clone has a single count. This sequence joins TRBV19 and TRBJ1-1; D not resolved. V was cut by 3 bases and J by 0 bases, with 5 bases left in between. This CDR3 has 13 amino acids. Germline CDR1 LNHDA, CDR2 SQIVND (reference sequence). CDR3 residues: CASSIVVNTEAFF. Here the CDR3 DNA reads TGTGCCAGTAGTATCGTCGTGAACACTGAAGCTTTCTTT.

About this clone itself: At one of its ends the junction is not consistent with the germline gene, which may arise from a read error. The chain links TRBV14 to TRBJ1-1; no clear D gene. Per the germline V gene, CDR1 is SGHDN and CDR2 is FVKESK. There are 15 residues in the CDR3. CDR3: CSSSPVTGRNTEAFF. In DNA form, the CDR3 reads TGTTCCAGCAGCCCCGTAACGGGGAGAAACACTGAAGCTTTCTTT.

This chain connects TRBV11-3 to TRBJ2-2; perhaps TRBD2 as D (6 bases). The germline V gene has CDR1 SGHNT and CDR2 YENEEA. The V end was cut by 5 bases, the J end by 5 bases, with 12 bases between. The CDR3 totals 14 residues. The CDR3 loop reads CASSLPGTTGELFF. The CDR3 nucleotides read TGTGCCAGCAGCCTGCCAGGGACTACCGGGGAGCTGTTTTTT.

The chain joins TRBV6-1 to TRBJ2-5, with TRBD1 identical over 7 bases. The CDR3 is 12 amino acids. Germline CDR1 reads MNHNS; CDR2 reads SASEGT. V shed 6 bases, J shed 6 bases, and the junction held 4 bases outside the gene matches. CDR3 amino acids: CASSPRGKTQYF. The CDR3 DNA reads as TGTGCCAGCAGCCCCAGGGGGAAGACCCAGTACTTC.

The chain employs TRBV11-3 and TRBJ2-3; 7 bases are a match to TRBD2. V dropped 5 bases and J dropped 2; count of bases not matched to a gene: 7. Germline CDR1 reads SGHNT; CDR2 reads YENEEA. This CDR3 has 15 residues. The CDR3 DNA reads as TGTGCCAGCAGCCCGGGAGGTCTATTCACAGATACGCAGTATTTT. It is translated as CASSPGGLFTDTQYF.

This clone has only a few counts. The chain combines TRBV10-3 with TRBJ2-3, with 8 bases lining up with TRBD2. The CDR3 has 13 residues. V shed 11 bases and J 2 bases; nucleotides not matched to a gene: 6. Germline V gives CDR1 ENHRY, CDR2 SYGVKD. CDR3 protein: CASLAGSTDTQYF. The DNA for the CDR3 is TGTGCCTCCCTAGCGGGCTCCACAGATACGCAGTATTTT.

The rearrangement links TRBV2 to TRBJ1-2, with D perhaps matching TRBD1 (5 bases). CDR1 is SNHLY and CDR2 is FYNNEI in the germline V gene. The CDR3 runs 15 residues. The ends were cut back, 6 bases at V and 5 bases at J, with 19 bases in the middle. CDR3 nucleotide sequence: TGTGCCAGCAGCGGGGGACTCAGTAGGGCTTATGGCTACACCTTC. Its protein product is CASSGGLSRAYGYTF.

The chain employs TRBV6-1 and TRBJ1-1; possibly TRBD1 for D (6 bases). CDR3 size: 16 residues. Germline loops: CDR1 MNHNS, CDR2 SASEGT. V gave up 3 bases and J gave up 5 bases, with 19 bases separating them. CDR3 bases: TGTGCCAGCAGTGAGAGGACCCTGACAGGTATGACTGAAGCTTTCTTT. Its translation: CASSERTLTGMTEAFF.

The rearrangement joins TRBV2 to TRBJ2-5; TRBD1 agrees at 7 bases. In germline, CDR1 is SNHLY, CDR2 FYNNEI. The ends lost 5 bases at V and 2 bases at J; junction bases unmatched: 2. The CDR3 loop spans 13 amino acids. As DNA, the CDR3 is TGTGCCAGCAGTCTGGGACAGCAAGAGACCCAGTACTTC. Residues: CASSLGQQETQYF.

The table lists this clone with a few counts. The CDR3, as DNA: TGTGCCAGCAGCTTAAATATCGACAGCACTGAAGCTTTCTTT. Protein sequence: CASSLNIDSTEAFF. V gene TRBV7-2 combines with J gene TRBJ1-1; possible D gene TRBD1, 5 bases. Germline V CDR1 and CDR2: SGHTA, FQGNSA. V was cut by 2 bases and J by 4 bases, with 11 bases left in between. The CDR3 spans 14 residues. Supplemented by reference TRBV7-2 and TRBJ1-1, the full variable domain reads GAGVSQSPSNKVTEKGKDVELRCDPISGHTALYWYRQSLGQGLEFLIYFQGNSAPDKSGLPSDRFSAERTGGSVSTLTIQRTQQEDSAVYLCASSLNIDSTEAFFGQGTRLTVV.

This clone was seen only a few times. The chain couples TRBV6-6 to TRBJ1-2, with TRBD1 matching over 9 bases. With V trimmed by 5 bases and J by 5 bases, 9 bases remained unmatched. The CDR3 has 15 residues. Per the germline V gene, CDR1 is MNHNY and CDR2 is SVGAGI (reference sequence). The CDR3 nucleotides read TGTGCCAGCAGTACTCACAGGGGGCGGGGGTATGGCTACACCTTC. Translation: CASSTHRGRGYGYTF.

This chain connects TRBV5-4 to TRBJ2-3; 11 positions agree with TRBD2. Germline-derived CDR1 and CDR2 are SGHNT and YYREEE (reference sequence). This CDR3 has 16 amino acids. The V segment lost 1 base and the J segment 2 bases; nucleotides outside the gene matches: 3. The DNA for the CDR3 is TGTGCCAGCAGCTTGAAACTAGCGGGGGTCACAGATACGCAGTATTTT. It is translated as CASSLKLAGVTDTQYF.

This clone appeared many times. The chain employs TRBV5-6 and TRBJ2-4; 10 bases align to TRBD1. Germline V lookup: CDR1 SGHDT, CDR2 YYEEEE. The CDR3 is 15 amino acids. The J segment lost 6 bases and the V segment lost 1 base, leaving 4 bases of the junction unmatched. CDR3 protein: CASSLFRDRGNIQYF. The CDR3 nucleotides read TGTGCCAGCAGCTTGTTTAGGGACAGGGGAAACATTCAGTACTTC.

This rearrangement joins TRBV7-2 to TRBJ2-7, with 7 positions matching TRBD1. The CDR3 contains 13 residues. Germline V gene sequence: CDR1 SGHTA, CDR2 FQGNSA. The ends lost 5 bases at V and 1 base at J; junction bases unmatched: 2. The CDR3 spells CASSQGQSYEQYF. The CDR3 DNA sequence: TGTGCCAGCAGCCAGGGACAGTCCTACGAGCAGTACTTC.

J is TRBJ2-7 and V is TRBV2; perhaps TRBD2 as D (5 bases). The CDR3 totals 13 residues. CDR1 and CDR2 from the germline V gene are SNHLY and FYNNEI. V was trimmed by 7 bases and J by 2 bases, leaving 12 bases between them. The CDR3 is CASKRPGTYEQYF. The CDR3 DNA reads as TGTGCCAGCAAGCGGCCGGGCACCTACGAGCAGTACTTC.

The V gene is TRBV7-2, the J gene TRBJ2-1; D might be TRBD1 (6 bases). CDR3 length: 11 amino acids. Trimming removed 6 bases from V and 8 bases from J, with 8 bases in between. Per the germline V gene, CDR1 is SGHTA and CDR2 is FQGNSA. CDR3 coding DNA: TGTGCCAGCAGGAACAGGGATGAGCAGTTCTTC. Translation gives CASRNRDEQFF.

The chain has TRBV11-2 and TRBJ2-7; tentatively, D is TRBD2 (6 bases). Germline-derived CDR1 and CDR2 are SGHAT and FQNNGV. Trimming removed 5 bases at V and 0 bases at J, with 11 bases between. This CDR3 is 14 amino acids long. The DNA for the CDR3 is TGTGCCAGCAGCCACGGAGGGAGCTCCTACGAGCAGTACTTC. Residues: CASSHGGSSYEQYF.

J is TRBJ1-3 and V is TRBV5-1; the match to TRBD1 covers 7 bases. CDR1 SGHRS and CDR2 YFSETQ come from the germline V gene. The trim removed 0 bases at V and 5 bases at J, leaving 5 bases unmatched. The CDR3 length is 15 residues. The CDR3 DNA reads TGCGCCAGCAGCTTGGCCCGGGACAGCCGAAACACCATATATTTT. This gives the protein CASSLARDSRNTIYF.

This chain connects TRBV10-3 to TRBJ2-1; D is uncertain. The V end lost 11 bases, the J end lost 8 bases, and 13 bases lay between the germline ends. Looked up from germline, CDR1 is ENHRY and CDR2 is SYGVKD. This CDR3 contains 11 residues. For the CDR3, the DNA is TGTGCCCCCCCCTCGTGCGATGAGCAGTTCTTC. The encoded protein is CAPPSCDEQFF.

This sequence joins TRBV7-7 and TRBJ1-4, with D hard to call. Trimming left V 4 bases short and J 0 bases short, with 3 bases between. The V gene's germline CDR1 is SSHAT and CDR2 FNYEAQ (reference sequence). The CDR3 is 13 amino acids. Here the CDR3 DNA reads TGTGCCAGCAGCTCGTCAACTAATGAAAAACTGTTTTTT. This translates into CASSSSTNEKLFF.

The J gene is TRBJ2-1, the V gene TRBV7-6; no firm D call. The germline CDR1 and CDR2 sequences are SGHVS and FNYEAQ. The CDR3 is 13 amino acids. V lost 1 base and J 4 bases, leaving 5 bases between the germline ends. This CDR3 reads CASSLVRYNEQFF. DNA of the CDR3: TGTGCCAGCAGCTTAGTACGGTACAATGAGCAGTTCTTC.

The J gene is TRBJ2-3, the V gene TRBV4-3, with a weak D call TRBD1 (5 bases). Germline V gene data show CDR1 as LGHNA and CDR2 as YSLEER. Trimming took 2 bases from V and 3 from J, leaving 9 bases between them. The CDR3 contains 14 residues. The CDR3 bases are TGCGCCAGCAGCCAAAGCGACAGAACAGATACGCAGTATTTT. It specifies CASSQSDRTDTQYF.

The V and J genes are TRBV7-8 and TRBJ2-1; the match to TRBD2 covers 10 bases. Germline-derived CDR1 and CDR2 are SGHVS and FQNEAQ. V dropped 2 bases and J dropped 2; count of bases not matched to a gene: 3. CDR3 length: 16 residues. The CDR3 coding sequence is TGTGCCAGCAGCTTAACTAGCGGGGAGGCCTACAATGAGCAGTTCTTC. Protein sequence: CASSLTSGEAYNEQFF.